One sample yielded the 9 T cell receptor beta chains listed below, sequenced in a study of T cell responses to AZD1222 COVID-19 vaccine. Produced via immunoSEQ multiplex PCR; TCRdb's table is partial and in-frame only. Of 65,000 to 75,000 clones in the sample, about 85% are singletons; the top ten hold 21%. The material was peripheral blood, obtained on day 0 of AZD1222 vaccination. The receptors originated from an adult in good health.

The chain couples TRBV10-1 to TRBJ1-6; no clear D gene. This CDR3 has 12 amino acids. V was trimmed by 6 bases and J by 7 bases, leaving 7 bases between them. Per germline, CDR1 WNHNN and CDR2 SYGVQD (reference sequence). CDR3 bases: TGCGCCAGCAGGGGCCCCAATTCACCCCTCCACTTT. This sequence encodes CASRGPNSPLHF.

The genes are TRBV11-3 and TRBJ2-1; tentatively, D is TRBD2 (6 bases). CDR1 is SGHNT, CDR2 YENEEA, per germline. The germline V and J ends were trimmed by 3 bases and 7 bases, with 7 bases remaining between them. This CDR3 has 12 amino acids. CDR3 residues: CASSFGRNEQFF. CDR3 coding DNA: TGTGCCAGCAGCTTCGGGAGAAATGAGCAGTTCTTC.

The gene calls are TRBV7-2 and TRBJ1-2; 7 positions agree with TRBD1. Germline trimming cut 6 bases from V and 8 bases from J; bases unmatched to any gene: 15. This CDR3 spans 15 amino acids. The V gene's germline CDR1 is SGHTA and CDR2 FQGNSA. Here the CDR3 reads CASSSRDRPSGGYTF. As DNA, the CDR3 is TGTGCCAGCAGTTCGAGGGACAGACCCTCGGGAGGCTACACCTTC. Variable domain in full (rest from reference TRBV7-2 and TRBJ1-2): GAGVSQSPSNKVTEKGKDVELRCDPISGHTALYWYRQSLGQGLEFLIYFQGNSAPDKSGLPSDRFSAERTGGSVSTLTIQRTQQEDSAVYLCASSSRDRPSGGYTFGSGTRLTVV.

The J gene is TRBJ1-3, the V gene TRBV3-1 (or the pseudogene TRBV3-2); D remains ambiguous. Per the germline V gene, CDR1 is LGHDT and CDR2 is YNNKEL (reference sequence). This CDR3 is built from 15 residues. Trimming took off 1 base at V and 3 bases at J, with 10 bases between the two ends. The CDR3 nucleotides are TGTGCCAGCAGCCAAGTATGGAGAGGTGGAAACACCATATATTTT. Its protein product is CASSQVWRGGNTIYF.

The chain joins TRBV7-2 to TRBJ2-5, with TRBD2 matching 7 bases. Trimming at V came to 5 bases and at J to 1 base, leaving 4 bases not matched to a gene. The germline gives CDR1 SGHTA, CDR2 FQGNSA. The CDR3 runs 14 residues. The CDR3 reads CASSASGIQETQYF. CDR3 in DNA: TGTGCCAGCAGCGCTAGCGGAATCCAAGAGACCCAGTACTTC.

The CDR3 spells CASRPTAGARQNIQYF. The DNA of the CDR3 is TGTGCCAGCAGGCCTACCGCAGGGGCCCGACAAAACATTCAGTACTTC. The rearrangement links TRBV6-2 or TRBV6-3 to TRBJ2-4, with D perhaps matching TRBD1 (6 bases). There are 16 residues in the CDR3. Germline loops: CDR1 MNHEY, CDR2 SVGEGT. V shed 6 bases and J shed 5 bases, with 20 bases lying between them.

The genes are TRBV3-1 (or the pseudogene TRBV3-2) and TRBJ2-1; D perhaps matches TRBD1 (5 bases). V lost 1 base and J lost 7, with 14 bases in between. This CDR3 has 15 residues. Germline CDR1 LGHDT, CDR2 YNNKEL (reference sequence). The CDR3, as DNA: TGTGCCAGCAGCCAAGGGGCCCGTGGGGCGAATGAGCAGTTCTTC. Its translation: CASSQGARGANEQFF.

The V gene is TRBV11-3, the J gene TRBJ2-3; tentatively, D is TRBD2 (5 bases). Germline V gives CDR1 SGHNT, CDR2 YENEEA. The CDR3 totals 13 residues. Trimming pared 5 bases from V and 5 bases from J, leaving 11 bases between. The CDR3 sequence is CASSHDYRDTQYF. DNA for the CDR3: TGTGCCAGCAGCCATGACTATAGAGATACGCAGTATTTT.

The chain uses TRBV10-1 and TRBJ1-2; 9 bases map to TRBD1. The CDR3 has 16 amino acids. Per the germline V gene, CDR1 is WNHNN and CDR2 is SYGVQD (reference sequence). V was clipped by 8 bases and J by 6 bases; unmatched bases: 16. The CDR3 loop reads CASVKGQGGLRDGYTF. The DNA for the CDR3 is TGCGCCAGCGTAAAGGGACAGGGAGGACTTCGCGATGGCTACACCTTC.